The 8 T cell receptor beta chains below were found in one sample sequenced in a study of T cell repertoires in aging, cancer and after chemotherapy. Peripheral blood genomic DNA, not sorted cells or RNA, was the template. Multiplex touch-down PCR with TRB-A/B primers amplified rearranged V-D-J TRB sequences. TCRdb re-called the multiplex PCR reads through MiXCR, storing one row per CDR3 protein. The sample carries 2,000 to 2,500 distinct CDR3 sequences, 28% recorded once. Sequenced: blood. These receptor sequences come from a human donor with a solid tumor.

This clonotype is labeled as large. The chain carries TRBV29-1 and TRBJ2-1; TRBD2 matches at 10 bases. CDR1 and CDR2 (germline): SQVTM, ANQGSEA. V trimming: 6 bases; J trimming: 0 bases; junction bases outside the gene matches: 5. CDR3 size: 15 residues. CDR3 protein: CSVDPSGSSYNEQFF. The CDR3 DNA reads as TGCAGCGTGGACCCTAGCGGGAGCTCCTACAATGAGCAGTTCTTC.

By proportion, this clonotype is large. The J gene is TRBJ2-5, the V gene TRBV6-6; D not resolved. Germline lookup yields CDR1 MNHNY and CDR2 SVGAGI (reference sequence). This CDR3 comprises 12 residues. V lost 0 bases, J lost 5 bases, and 4 bases lay in between. The chain's CDR3 is CASSYSQETQYF. The CDR3 nucleotides read TGTGCCAGCAGTTACTCCCAGGAGACCCAGTACTTC.

This clonotype showed up just a few times. The rearrangement links TRBV19 to TRBJ2-2; D remains ambiguous. The germline gives CDR1 LNHDA, CDR2 SQIVND (reference sequence). The length of the CDR3 is 13 residues. Trimming took off 2 bases at V and 3 bases at J, with 4 bases between the two ends. CDR3 in DNA: TGTGCCAGTAGTATAAGCGACACCGGGGAGCTGTTTTTT. Amino acid sequence: CASSISDTGELFF.

CDR3 bases: TGCAGTGCTCTGGGGCAAGGGACCTACGAGCAGTACGTC. Translating it yields CSALGQGTYEQYV. The V gene is TRBV20-1, the J gene TRBJ2-7, with a weak D call TRBD1 (5 bases). The CDR3 consists of 13 residues. Germline values: CDR1 DFQATT, CDR2 SNEGSKA (reference sequence). The ends were cut back, 5 bases at V and 2 bases at J, with 13 bases in the middle.

This clonotype is labeled as medium-sized. This sequence joins TRBV7-2 and TRBJ1-5; D possibly corresponds to TRBD1 (5 bases). The CDR3 is 15 amino acids. V lost 3 bases, J lost 1 base, and 10 bases lay in between. Germline CDR1 reads SGHTA; CDR2 reads FQGNSA. In DNA form, the CDR3 reads TGTGCCAGCAGCTTGGGGGGTTCGAGCAATCAGCCCCAGCATTTT. Translation gives CASSLGGSSNQPQHF.

In this sample, this clonotype turned up a few times. V is TRBV7-2 and J is TRBJ2-1, with D hard to call. The CDR3 is made up of 13 amino acids. Trimming took off 3 bases at V and 7 bases at J, with 10 bases between the two ends. From germline, CDR1 is SGHTA and CDR2 FQGNSA. Written as DNA, the CDR3 is TGTGCCAGCAGCTTCCGGGTCGGAAATGAGCAGTTCTTC. Protein sequence: CASSFRVGNEQFF.

Within the sample, this clonotype is medium-sized (0.01 to 0.1%). The chain is built from TRBV7-2 and TRBJ1-2; D gene uncertain. The CDR3 loop spans 12 amino acids. Germline CDR1 SGHTA, CDR2 FQGNSA. Trimming left V 4 bases short and J 7 bases short, with 10 bases between. CDR3 region: CASSSSYGGYTF. CDR3 nucleotide sequence: TGTGCCAGCAGCTCCTCTTACGGTGGCTACACCTTC.

The sample holds a few counts of this clonotype. CDR3 DNA: TGTGCCAGCAGTTCGTTAGACCTCCGGGGTACTGAAGCTTTCTTT. It encodes CASSSLDLRGTEAFF. The chain combines TRBV6-6 with TRBJ1-1; D ambiguous. Germline CDR1 MNHNY, CDR2 SVGAGI (reference sequence). CDR3 length equals 15 residues. V was pared by 4 bases and J by 5 bases, with 17 bases between.